The 27 T cell receptor beta chains in this list originate from one sample, sequenced in a study of T cell clusters in autoimmune cytopenias. One tube held mixed TRB-A and TRB-B primer pools for touch-down PCR. From its re-call of the multiplex PCR reads, TCRdb lists each CDR3 protein once, without DNA. Reported are some 9,600 distinct CDR3 sequences; the ten largest clones contain roughly a tenth. Tens of thousands of genome equivalents of blood DNA were amplified for TRB. Sequencing was done on a sample of peripheral blood. All receptors come from a human donor with an autoimmune cytopenia or autoimmune hepatitis (not recorded which).

This chain joins TRBV20-1 and TRBJ2-2; the D gene TCRdb calls, TRBD1, cannot be checked with no DNA. Germline CDR1 reads DFQATT; CDR2 reads SNEGSKA (reference sequence). The CDR3 runs to 14 residues. CDR3 in amino acids: CSAISGGGNGELFF.

The chain combines TRBV10-2 with TRBJ2-7; lacking DNA, the TRBD2 call made by TCRdb goes unchecked. CDR3 length: 15 amino acids. Germline V gene sequence: CDR1 WSHSY, CDR2 SAAADI. The CDR3 region is CASSEITSGYYEQYF.

Measured by frequency, this clonotype is medium-sized (0.01 to 0.1%). The V gene is TRBV5-5, the J gene TRBJ2-5; the D gene TCRdb calls, TRBD1, cannot be checked with no DNA. The CDR3 covers 15 residues. CDR1 SGHKS and CDR2 YYEKEE come from the germline V gene (reference sequence). The CDR3 protein is CASSIPGRSQETQYF.

This chain uses TRBV2 with TRBJ2-5; TCRdb's D call, TRBD2, is unchecked because there is no DNA. The CDR3 is 16 residues long. The V gene's germline CDR1 is SNHLY and CDR2 FYNNEI. CDR3 amino acids: CASSETRLAVQETQYF.

This chain joins TRBV11-2 and TRBJ2-7. Germline assignment: CDR1 SGHAT and CDR2 FQNNGV. The CDR3 is made up of 11 amino acids. CDR3 loop: CASSSKAKQYF.

The V call is TRBV30, the J call TRBJ2-5; TCRdb indicates TRBD1, and absent DNA this call remains unverified. The CDR3 runs to 16 residues. Germline CDR1 and CDR2: GTSNPN and SVGIG (reference sequence). CDR3 residues: CAWSVPGQGVRETQYF.

V gene TRBV6-6 combines with J gene TRBJ1-3. The CDR3 contains 19 residues. Germline V gene sequence: CDR1 MNHNY, CDR2 SVGAGI (reference sequence). The CDR3 here is CASRSAPGLVPGSGNTIYF.

The V call is TRBV11-2, the J call TRBJ1-4. Germline V lookup: CDR1 SGHAT, CDR2 FQNNGV. This CDR3 spans 16 amino acids. The CDR3 reads CASSLGGVETNEKLFF.

The chain carries TRBV6-4 and TRBJ2-3; TCRdb's D call, TRBD2, is unchecked because there is no DNA. CDR3 length: 14 residues. Germline V gene data show CDR1 as MRHNA and CDR2 as SNTAGT. This CDR3 is CASKSGSGTDTQYF.

Considering frequency, this clonotype is medium-sized. This chain joins TRBV19 and TRBJ2-5; checking the TCRdb D call of TRBD2 is not possible without DNA. The CDR3 loop spans 13 amino acids. CDR1 LNHDA and CDR2 SQIVND come from the germline V gene (reference sequence). The CDR3: CASGRQNQETQYF.

This chain links TRBV20-1 with TRBJ1-2; with no DNA, the TCRdb D assignment of TRBD1 cannot be verified. The germline gives CDR1 DFQATT, CDR2 SNEGSKA (reference sequence). The CDR3 extends over 14 amino acids. CDR3 protein: CSARAARGNYGYTF.

The chain links TRBV4-2 to TRBJ1-5; TCRdb returns TRBD1, unconfirmable since there is no DNA. CDR1 is LGHNA and CDR2 is YNFKEQ in the germline V gene. The CDR3 has 15 amino acids. CDR3 region: CASSPGTGGHQPQHF.

J is TRBJ1-3 and V is TRBV19; TCRdb's D call of TRBD1 is untestable without DNA. CDR1 and CDR2 (germline): LNHDA, SQIVND (reference sequence). There are 14 residues in the CDR3. Here the CDR3 reads CASSSGQLRNTIYF.

This clonotype registers medium-sized (0.01 to 0.1%) by frequency. The V and J genes are TRBV6-2 or TRBV6-3 and TRBJ2-2. CDR3 length: 13 amino acids. Germline V CDR1 and CDR2: MNHEY, SVGEGT. The CDR3: CASSYINTGELFF.

The rearrangement uses TRBV6-2 or TRBV6-3 and TRBJ1-1. This CDR3 has 15 residues. The germline V gene encodes CDR1 MNHEY and CDR2 SVGEGT. The CDR3 spells CASSYLWVTNTEAFF.

This clonotype ranks as medium-sized in terms of frequency. The V call is TRBV6-4, the J call TRBJ2-6; TCRdb calls TRBD2, which cannot be checked without DNA. This CDR3 is built from 17 residues. Germline CDR1 is MRHNA and CDR2 is SNTAGT. CDR3 sequence: CASSDGTSGSGANVLTF.

According to its frequency, this clonotype is medium-sized (0.01 to 0.1%). The V gene is TRBV15, the J gene TRBJ1-4; TCRdb proposes TRBD1, but this gene call is untestable without DNA. This CDR3 is built from 14 residues. Per germline, CDR1 LNHNV and CDR2 YYDKDF (reference sequence). The CDR3 loop reads CATSRGDANEKLFF.

Judged by frequency, this clonotype is medium-sized (0.01 to 0.1%). The CDR3 is CASSDLGNSYEQYF. The chain is built from TRBV6-1 and TRBJ2-7. Germline V gene data show CDR1 as MNHNS and CDR2 as SASEGT. The length of the CDR3 is 14 residues.

V is TRBV11-2 and J is TRBJ2-4; TCRdb's D gene call, TRBD1, goes unchecked for lack of DNA. The CDR3 has 18 residues. Germline V CDR1 and CDR2: SGHAT, FQNNGV. CDR3 sequence reads: CASTRKEGGPVAKNIQYF.

The chain recombines TRBV6-5 with TRBJ1-2; absent DNA, TCRdb's TRBD1 call cannot be checked. The length of the CDR3 is 14 residues. The germline V gene encodes CDR1 MNHEY and CDR2 SVGAGI. The CDR3 sequence: CASTVDRAGYGYTF.

The J gene is TRBJ2-4, the V gene TRBV20-1; lacking DNA, the TRBD1 call made by TCRdb goes unchecked. The CDR3 length is 15 residues. The V gene's germline CDR1 is DFQATT and CDR2 SNEGSKA (reference sequence). The chain's CDR3 is CSAPDSLLAKNIQYF.

The gene calls are TRBV20-1 and TRBJ2-1; TCRdb indicates TRBD2, and absent DNA this call remains unverified. The length of the CDR3 is 16 residues. From germline, CDR1 is DFQATT and CDR2 SNEGSKA (reference sequence). The CDR3 loop is CSARGGTSGGYNEQFF.

The chain recombines TRBV7-2 with TRBJ2-7. The CDR3 is 13 residues long. Germline V CDR1 and CDR2: SGHTA, FQGNSA. CDR3 region: CASSLGVEYEQYF.

The chain combines TRBV5-1 with TRBJ2-3; with no DNA, the TCRdb D assignment of TRBD1 cannot be verified. The CDR3 runs to 15 residues. CDR1 is SGHRS, CDR2 YFSETQ, per germline. CDR3 sequence reads: CASQLTGLAADTQYF.

The V and J genes are TRBV11-2 and TRBJ1-3. Germline lookup yields CDR1 SGHAT and CDR2 FQNNGV. The CDR3 spans 18 residues. The chain's CDR3 is CASSPSRGRIASGNTIYF.

This clonotype is classed as medium-sized by frequency. The V gene is TRBV10-3, the J gene TRBJ2-2; TCRdb's D call of TRBD1 is untestable without DNA. Per the germline V gene, CDR1 is ENHRY and CDR2 is SYGVKD. The CDR3 has 16 residues. The CDR3 spells CAISAAGQVNTGELFF.

The chain is built from TRBV6-2 or TRBV6-3 and TRBJ1-1. This CDR3 is 13 amino acids long. Germline CDR1 and CDR2: MNHEY and SVGEGT. CDR3 sequence: CASSLASNTEAFF.